A single sample gave rise to the 17 T cell receptor beta chains below, sequenced in a study of T cells in Graves' hyperthyroidism and ophthalmopathy. RNA transcripts were the template for amplifying TCR beta CDR3 regions. Initially, a first-round RT-PCR of the TCR CDR3 employed the HTBI primer set. In TCRdb, the multiplex PCR reads were re-called with MiXCR into one record per CDR3 protein. The sample shows about 160,000 distinct CDR3 sequences, around 8.9% of them seen only once. Specimen: blood. Source of these receptors: a woman between 18 and 29 years old with Graves' hyperthyroidism that later progressed to Graves' ophthalmopathy.

This clonotype was detected many times. V usage is TRBV7-9 and J usage is TRBJ2-4, with D perhaps assigned TRBD1 or TRBD2 (6 bases each). CDR1 is SEHNR, CDR2 FQNEAQ, per germline (reference sequence). This CDR3 region has 15 residues. Trimming cost V 3 bases and J 1 base, with 10 bases left between them. The CDR3 here is CASSFIGGAKNIQYF. The CDR3, as DNA: TGTGCCAGCAGCTTCATAGGGGGGGCCAAAAACATTCAGTACTTC.

The table lists this clonotype with many counts. The V gene is TRBV29-1, the J gene TRBJ1-2; D not certain. The CDR3 has 15 amino acids. V lost 1 base and J lost 3, with 15 bases in between. Germline V gene data show CDR1 as SQVTM and CDR2 as ANQGSEA. CDR3 residues: CSVEGSGLLDYGYTF. As DNA, the CDR3 is TGCAGCGTTGAAGGGTCCGGGTTATTGGACTATGGCTACACCTTC.

This clonotype has at least ten counts. The rearrangement links TRBV30 to TRBJ2-4; D tentatively fits TRBD1 or TRBD2 (5 bases each). V was cut by 4 bases and J by 0 bases, with 19 bases left in between. Germline V CDR1 and CDR2: GTSNPN, SVGIG (reference sequence). CDR3 length: 17 residues. CDR3 bases: TGTGCCTGGATCCCCGCCCGGGGCAGCTTAGCCAAAAACATTCAGTACTTC. Its translation: CAWIPARGSLAKNIQYF.

The chain recombines TRBV4-2 with TRBJ1-5; D call uncertain. Germline CDR1 reads LGHNA; CDR2 reads YNFKEQ. V was shortened by 3 bases and J by 4 bases, with 10 bases between the two germline ends. This CDR3 is built from 14 residues. Here the CDR3 reads CASSHLLGNQPQHF. CDR3 sequence (DNA): TGTGCCAGCAGCCACCTCCTAGGGAATCAGCCCCAGCATTTT.

This clonotype was counted between two and nine times. The chain employs TRBV19 and TRBJ2-2; TRBD1 is a possible D gene (6 bases). V lost 4 bases and J 4 bases, leaving 13 bases between the germline ends. The V gene's germline CDR1 is LNHDA and CDR2 SQIVND (reference sequence). The CDR3 length is 15 residues. DNA for the CDR3: TGTGCCAGTAGTACTACAGGGTATAGCACCGGGGAGCTGTTTTTT. Protein: CASSTTGYSTGELFF.

This clonotype was detected many times. This sequence joins TRBV6-1 and TRBJ1-1; D is unresolved. The germline V gene has CDR1 MNHNS and CDR2 SASEGT. Trimming stripped 3 bases from V and 6 bases from J, with 5 bases between. The CDR3 spans 11 residues. The DNA of the CDR3 is TGTGCCAGCAGTGACGGCCCTGAAGCTTTCTTT. This gives the protein CASSDGPEAFF.

Concerning this clonotype: One base away lies a much larger clone, so this may be a sequencing read error. The chain is built from TRBV3-1 and TRBJ2-1; D remains unclear. The CDR3 has 15 amino acids. The germline V gene has CDR1 LGHDT and CDR2 YNNKEL (reference sequence). In DNA form, the CDR3 reads TGTGCCAGCAGCCAAGACTCAGCCAACTACAATGAGCAGCTCTTC. Amino acid sequence: CASSQDSANYNEQLF.

This clonotype was seen more than once but under ten times. This rearrangement joins TRBV4-1 to TRBJ2-1; tentatively, D is TRBD1 (6 bases). Germline CDR1 and CDR2: MGHRA and YSYEKL. The CDR3 is 16 residues long. V was shortened by 3 bases and J by 6 bases, with 18 bases between the two germline ends. The CDR3 coding sequence is TGCGCCAGCAGCCACTTGATTCAGTCCAGGGGCAATGAGCAGTTCTTC. Its translation is CASSHLIQSRGNEQFF.

In this sample, this clonotype turned up a few times. The V and J genes are TRBV19 and TRBJ2-7; D possibly matches TRBD1 or TRBD2 (5 bases each). CDR1 and CDR2 from the germline V gene are LNHDA and SQIVND (reference sequence). This CDR3 is 12 amino acids long. V lost 3 bases and J lost 4, with 7 bases in between. The CDR3 DNA reads TGTGCCAGTAGTATCGGGGCTTACGAGCAGTACTTC. Protein product: CASSIGAYEQYF. Drawing the rest from reference TRBV19 and TRBJ2-7, the complete variable domain is DGGITQSPKYLFRKEGQNVTLSCEQNLNHDAMYWYRQDPGQGLRLIYYSQIVNDFQKGDIAEGYSVSREKKESFPLTVTSAQKNPTAFYLCASSIGAYEQYFGPGTRLTVT.

The table lists this clonotype with many counts. The gene calls are TRBV7-2 and TRBJ2-1, with 10 bases aligning to TRBD1. The V gene's germline CDR1 is SGHTA and CDR2 FQGNSA. J was trimmed by 2 bases and V by 5 bases; bases with no gene match: 6. The length of the CDR3 is 16 residues. DNA for the CDR3: TGTGCCAGCAGCACCGGGACAGGGGTCCCCTACAATGAGCAGTTCTTC. Translation: CASSTGTGVPYNEQFF.

This clonotype was picked up many times. The chain links TRBV5-6 to TRBJ2-1; D ambiguous. CDR1 is SGHDT, CDR2 YYEEEE, per germline. The CDR3 is made up of 15 amino acids. Trimming took 1 base from V and 3 from J, leaving 11 bases between them. CDR3 residues: CASSLFSLLYNEQFF. CDR3 nucleotide sequence: TGTGCCAGCAGCTTGTTTTCACTGCTCTACAATGAGCAGTTCTTC.

At least ten counts were recorded for this clonotype. This chain joins TRBV5-8 and TRBJ1-1; D gene uncertain. V lost 6 bases, J lost 0 bases, and 9 bases lay in between. The CDR3 is 13 residues long. The germline V gene has CDR1 SGHTS and CDR2 YDEGEE. CDR3 sequence reads: CASKLLMNTEAFF. In DNA, the CDR3 is TGTGCCAGCAAACTGCTCATGAACACTGAAGCTTTCTTT.

The V gene is TRBV5-1, the J gene TRBJ2-1; 8 bases line up with TRBD1. The length of the CDR3 is 14 residues. Germline values: CDR1 SGHRS, CDR2 YFSETQ. V dropped 3 bases and J dropped 7; count of bases not matched to a gene: 6. This chain's CDR3 is CASSSRTGSNEQFF. The CDR3 nucleotides are TGCGCCAGCAGCTCAAGGACAGGGAGTAATGAGCAGTTCTTC.

This sequence joins TRBV30 and TRBJ2-1, with D possibly TRBD2 on 6 matching bases. Per germline, CDR1 GTSNPN and CDR2 SVGIG (reference sequence). The CDR3 is made up of 12 amino acids. Trimming shortened V by 4 bases and J by 7 bases, and 11 bases separated the two germline ends. CDR3 coding DNA: TGTGCCTGGATCCCCCGGGGGAATGAGCAGTTCTTC. This codes for CAWIPRGNEQFF.

This clonotype occurred many times. The chain couples TRBV20-1 to TRBJ1-1; possible D gene TRBD1, 5 bases. This CDR3 contains 14 residues. In germline, CDR1 is DFQATT, CDR2 SNEGSKA (reference sequence). The germline V and J ends were trimmed by 6 bases and 3 bases, with 17 bases remaining between them. CDR3 region: CSAALVGAHTEAFF. The CDR3 DNA sequence: TGCAGTGCAGCCCTGGTTGGGGCTCACACTGAAGCTTTCTTT.

On this clonotype: This CDR3 is missing its conserved last phenylalanine or tryptophan, likely due to a read error. The chain uses TRBV5-1 and TRBJ2-1, with TRBD2 matching 11 bases. The CDR3 is made up of 18 amino acids. V shed 4 bases, J shed 0 bases, and the junction held 9 bases outside the gene matches. CDR1 SGHRS and CDR2 YFSETQ come from the germline V gene. CDR3 nucleotide sequence: TGCGCCAGCAGCCCGGGATCTAGCGGGGGGAGCTCCTACAATGAGCAGTTCCTC. It specifies CASSPGSSGGSSYNEQFL.

V gene TRBV24-1 combines with J gene TRBJ2-3, with a tentative D call TRBD1 (5 bases). The CDR3 runs to 14 residues. The V and J ends lost 4 bases and 5 bases respectively, with 12 bases between them. Germline CDR1 reads KGHDR; CDR2 reads SFDVKD. CDR3 nucleotides: TGTGCCACCAGTGACCGCAGGGTTCAAGATACGCAGTATTTT. The encoded protein is CATSDRRVQDTQYF.